This TCR beta chain appears in the sequencing data of a study of cytomegalovirus exposure and HLA in healthy donors. General observations from the study: An assumption of roughly uniform sequencing depth across donors underlay the presence/absence analyses.

The J segment lost 2 bases and the V segment lost 2 bases, leaving 6 bases of the junction unmatched. CDR1 and CDR2 (germline): MDHEN, SYDVKM. This CDR3 has 16 residues. Primers included in the PCR were 60 Vbeta and 13 Jbeta primers. Using immunoSEQ multiplex PCR, the repertoire was profiled, and TCRdb retains in-frame clones only, with some absent. Of around 140,000 clones in the sample, approximately 90% are singletons; the top ten hold 4.5% to 6.5%. With regard to this clone: What it recognizes is unknown.

Donors likely had unrecorded immune exposures despite being nominally healthy when sampled. V is TRBV28 and J is TRBJ2-3; 8 nucleotides match TRBD2. The TCR sequence derives from a woman aged 25 to 45 in good health and CMV-seronegative. The sequenced sample was PBMCs. The DNA for the CDR3 is TGTGCCAGCAGTTTAAGGGCGGGAGGACTCACAGATACGCAGTATTTT. It encodes CASSLRAGGLTDTQYF. Supplemented by reference TRBV28 and TRBJ2-3, the full variable domain reads DVKVTQSSRYLVKRTGEKVFLECVQDMDHENMFWYRQDPGLGLRLIYFSYDVKMKEKGDIPEGYSVSREKKERFSLILESASTNQTSMYLCASSLRAGGLTDTQYFGPGTRLTVL.